The clone carrying this T cell receptor (beta chain) was seen only once. Per the authors' pipeline: Amplification with reference gene primers provided the estimates of nucleated cell counts. Produced via immunoSEQ multiplex PCR; TCRdb's table is partial and in-frame only. V and J calls and clone size follow that table, whereas D and trimming were derived from the DNA. The sample has some 250,000 clones, around 86% seen once. These data belong to a study of blood T cell repertoires in COVID-19. Study-level background: From the United States, Italy and Spain came samples of acute and convalescent COVID-19.

Participants, 18 to 89 years old, spanned about 26 US areas. Cohort allocation depended upon clinical history that participants reported. Germline CDR1 SGHKS, CDR2 YYEKEE (reference sequence). This CDR3 comprises 17 residues. V dropped 5 bases and J dropped 2 bases, with 17 bases sitting between them. V is TRBV5-5 and J is TRBJ2-6, with TRBD2 as a possible D gene (6 bases). This clonotype was obtained from a woman between 40 and 55 years old with acute COVID-19. The sample consisted of PBMCs or T cells enriched from blood (not recorded which). This CDR3 is CASSPEDGTPGANVLTF. CDR3 DNA sequence: TGTGCCAGCAGTCCGGAGGACGGGACTCCTGGGGCCAACGTCCTGACTTTC.